This T cell receptor (beta chain) was sequenced for a study of blood T cell repertoires in COVID-19. Germline V gene lookup returns CDR1 SGHTA and CDR2 FQGNSA. CDR3 length: 16 residues. The V end lost 5 bases, the J end lost 0 bases, and 11 bases lay between the germline ends. In the authors' workflow: Quantification of nucleated cells was approximated via reference gene primer amplification. The data were produced by immunoSEQ multiplex PCR, yet TCRdb's version contains in-frame clones alone and is incomplete. The V and J calls and clone size were taken over from that table, and D and trimming were inferred from the DNA. The sample lists more than 75,000 clones; 80% to 90% were seen once.

This clonotype originated in a man aged 60-69 years with acute or convalescent COVID-19. Sequencing was done on a sample of peripheral blood. The rearrangement uses TRBV7-2 and TRBJ2-6; tentatively, D is TRBD1 (6 bases). Written as DNA, the CDR3 is TGTGCCAGCAGCCGGGACACAACCTCTGGGGCCAACGTCCTGACTTTC. Its protein product is CASSRDTTSGANVLTF.